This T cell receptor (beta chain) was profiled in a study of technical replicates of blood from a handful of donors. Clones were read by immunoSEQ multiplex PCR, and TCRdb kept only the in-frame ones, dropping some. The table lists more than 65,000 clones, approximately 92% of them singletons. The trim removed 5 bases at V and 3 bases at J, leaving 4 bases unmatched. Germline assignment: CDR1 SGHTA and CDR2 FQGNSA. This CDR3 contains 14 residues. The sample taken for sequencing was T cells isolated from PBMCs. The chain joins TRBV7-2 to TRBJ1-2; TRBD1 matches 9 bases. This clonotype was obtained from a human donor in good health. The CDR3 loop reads CASSPRTGDYGYTF. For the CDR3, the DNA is TGTGCCAGCAGCCCTCGGACAGGGGACTATGGCTACACCTTC.